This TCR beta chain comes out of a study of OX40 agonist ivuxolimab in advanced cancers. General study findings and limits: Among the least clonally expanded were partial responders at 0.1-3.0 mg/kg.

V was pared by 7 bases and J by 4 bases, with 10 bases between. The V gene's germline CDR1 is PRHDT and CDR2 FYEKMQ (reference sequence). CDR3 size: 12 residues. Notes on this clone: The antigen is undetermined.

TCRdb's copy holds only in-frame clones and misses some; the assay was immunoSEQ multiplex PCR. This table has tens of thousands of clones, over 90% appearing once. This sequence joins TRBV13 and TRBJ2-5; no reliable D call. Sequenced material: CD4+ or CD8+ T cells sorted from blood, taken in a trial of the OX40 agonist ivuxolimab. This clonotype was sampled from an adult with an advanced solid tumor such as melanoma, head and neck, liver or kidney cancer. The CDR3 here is CASTRRSETQYF. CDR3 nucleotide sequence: TGTGCCAGCACCAGGCGATCAGAGACCCAGTACTTC.